Sequencing of this T cell receptor (beta chain) was carried out in a study of cytomegalovirus exposure and HLA in healthy donors. Study overall: Early on, a data release was issued that held tens of millions of unique TCRs from HLA-typed donors.

The CDR3 has 14 residues. Germline V gives CDR1 MNHNS, CDR2 SASEGT. Trimming took 3 bases from V and 4 from J, leaving 10 bases between them. The primer mix had 60 Vbeta and 13 Jbeta primers. The protocol was immunoSEQ multiplex PCR, while the TCRdb copy is restricted to in-frame clones and leaves out a portion. Here the sample spans roughly 120,000 clones, less than 85% being singletons. The sample consisted of PBMCs. The rearrangement joins TRBV6-1 to TRBJ1-5, with no clear D. The sequence derives from a man younger than 40 in good health and CMV-seronegative. CDR3 amino acids: CASSDPRRNQPQHF. The CDR3 DNA follows: TGTGCCAGCAGTGACCCCCGGAGGAATCAGCCCCAGCATTTT.